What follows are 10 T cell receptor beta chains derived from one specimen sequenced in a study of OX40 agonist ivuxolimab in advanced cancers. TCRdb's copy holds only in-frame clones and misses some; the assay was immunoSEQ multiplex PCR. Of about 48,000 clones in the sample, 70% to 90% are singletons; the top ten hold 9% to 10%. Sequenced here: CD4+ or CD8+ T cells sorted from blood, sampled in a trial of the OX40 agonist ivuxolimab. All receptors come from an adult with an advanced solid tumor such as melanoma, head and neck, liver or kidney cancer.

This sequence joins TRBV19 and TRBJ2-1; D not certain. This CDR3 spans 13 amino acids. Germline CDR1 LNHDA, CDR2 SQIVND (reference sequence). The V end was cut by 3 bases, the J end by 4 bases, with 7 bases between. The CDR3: CASSMNIYNEQFF. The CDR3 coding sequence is TGTGCCAGTAGTATGAACATTTACAATGAGCAGTTCTTC. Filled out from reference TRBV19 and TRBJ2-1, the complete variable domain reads DGGITQSPKYLFRKEGQNVTLSCEQNLNHDAMYWYRQDPGQGLRLIYYSQIVNDFQKGDIAEGYSVSREKKESFPLTVTSAQKNPTAFYLCASSMNIYNEQFFGPGTRLTVL.

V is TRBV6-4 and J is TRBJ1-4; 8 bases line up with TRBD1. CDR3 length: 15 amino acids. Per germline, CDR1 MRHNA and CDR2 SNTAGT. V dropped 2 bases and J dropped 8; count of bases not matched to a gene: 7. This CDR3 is CASSDPSTGEEKLFF. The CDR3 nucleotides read TGTGCCAGCAGTGACCCATCGACAGGGGAAGAAAAACTGTTTTTT.

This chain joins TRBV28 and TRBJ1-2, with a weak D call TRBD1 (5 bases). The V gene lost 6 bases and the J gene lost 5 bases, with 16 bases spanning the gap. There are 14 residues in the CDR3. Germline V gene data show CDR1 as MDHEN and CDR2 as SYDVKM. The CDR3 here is CASRSGGDPYGYTF. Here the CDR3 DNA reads TGTGCCAGCAGGTCGGGGGGGGACCCTTATGGCTACACCTTC.

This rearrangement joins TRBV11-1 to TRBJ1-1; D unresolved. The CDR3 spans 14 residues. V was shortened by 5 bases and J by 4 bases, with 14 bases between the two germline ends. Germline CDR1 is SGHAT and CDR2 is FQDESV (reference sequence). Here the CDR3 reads CASSRTDRPTEAFF. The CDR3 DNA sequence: TGTGCCAGCAGCCGAACCGACCGCCCCACTGAAGCTTTCTTT.

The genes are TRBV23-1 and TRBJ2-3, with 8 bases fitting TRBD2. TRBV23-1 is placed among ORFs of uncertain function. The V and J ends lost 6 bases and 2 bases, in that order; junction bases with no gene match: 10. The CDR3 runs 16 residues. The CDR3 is CASSQRAGGDTDTQYF. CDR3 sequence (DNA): TGCGCCAGCAGCCAAAGGGCGGGAGGCGACACAGATACGCAGTATTTT.

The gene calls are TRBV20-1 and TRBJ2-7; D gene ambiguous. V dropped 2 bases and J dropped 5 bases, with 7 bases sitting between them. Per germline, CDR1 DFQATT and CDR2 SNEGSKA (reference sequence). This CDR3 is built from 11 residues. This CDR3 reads CSARRANEQYF. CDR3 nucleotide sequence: TGCAGTGCTAGACGTGCCAACGAGCAGTACTTC.

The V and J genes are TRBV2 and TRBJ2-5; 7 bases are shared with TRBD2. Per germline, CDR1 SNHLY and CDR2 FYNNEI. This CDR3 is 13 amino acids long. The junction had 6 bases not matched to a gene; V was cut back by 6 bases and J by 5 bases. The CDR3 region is CASRGGLMETQYF. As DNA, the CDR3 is TGTGCCAGCAGGGGGGGACTAATGGAGACCCAGTACTTC.

The CDR3 reads CASSGQGRGTTDTQYF. For the CDR3, the DNA is TGTGCCAGCAGCGGACAGGGACGGGGAACCACAGATACGCAGTATTTT. The chain combines TRBV9 with TRBJ2-3; 7 bases fit TRBD1. The CDR3 extends over 16 amino acids. V dropped 3 bases and J dropped 2; count of bases not matched to a gene: 9. Per germline, CDR1 SGDLS and CDR2 YYNGEE.

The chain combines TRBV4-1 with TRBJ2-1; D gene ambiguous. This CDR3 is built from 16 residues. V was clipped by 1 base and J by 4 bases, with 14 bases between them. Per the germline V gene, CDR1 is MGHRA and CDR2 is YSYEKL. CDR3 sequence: CASSQGALPSYNEQFF. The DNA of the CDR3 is TGCGCCAGCAGCCAAGGGGCCTTGCCGAGTTACAATGAGCAGTTCTTC.

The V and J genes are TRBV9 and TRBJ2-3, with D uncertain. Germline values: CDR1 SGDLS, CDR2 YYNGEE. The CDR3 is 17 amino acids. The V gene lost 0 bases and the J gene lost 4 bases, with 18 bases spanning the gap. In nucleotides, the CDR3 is TGTGCCAGCAGCGTAGATAATTTGGCCCGACCCCCAGATACGCAGTATTTT. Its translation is CASSVDNLARPPDTQYF.